Listed below are T cell receptor beta chains from one sample, sequenced in a study of CXCR3-negative and CXCR3-positive naive CD8 T cells. TCRdb reprocessed the 5' RACE reads; each CDR3 protein has one entry and no DNA is given. The listing records 90,000 to 100,000 distinct CDR3 sequences. The sample taken for sequencing was naive CXCR3- CD8+ T cells from blood. The receptor set was obtained from a human donor in good health. Some clones in this sample may be carry-over from other donors' samples. CDR3s include the opening cysteine and the closing phenylalanine or tryptophan.

TRBJ1-2,TRBV12-3/TRBV12-4,CASSSPETGNLYGYTF
TRBJ1-6,TRBV15,CATSGRQAPNSPLHF
TRBJ2-1,TRBV28,CASRGGTVLAGLNNEQFF
TRBJ1-1,TRBV3-1,CASSRFDVNTEAFF
TRBJ2-7,TRBV7-9,CASSSQVPGSSYEQCF
TRBJ2-3,TRBV28,CASSFGQGTADPFPASTDTQYF
TRBJ2-2,TRBV28,CASSFDRGQLVGGELFF
TRBJ2-1,TRBV7-2,CASRDRVDNEQFF
TRBJ2-1,TRBV9,CASSERLAGNINEQFF
TRBJ2-3,TRBV4-2,CASSQEPVERGGLRVTDTQYF
TRBJ2-1,TRBV28,CASSLTYRGHNEQFF
TRBJ1-1,TRBV18,CASSPAAHPPANTEAFF
TRBJ2-2,TRBV27,CASKKGGQGTGGELFF
TRBJ2-3,TRBV9,CASSPGTADTQYF
TRBJ2-3,TRBV15,CATSPYPTDTQYF
TRBJ2-2,TRBV5-1,CASSTLGGANTGELFF
TRBJ2-7,TRBV7-9,CASRPGHGNEQYF
TRBJ2-7,TRBV6-6,CASSPGQGWAYEQYF
TRBJ2-1,TRBV12-3/TRBV12-4,CASSLADRTGGEQFF
TRBJ1-2,TRBV29-1,CSVVTGAGYTF
TRBJ2-2,TRBV7-6,CASSLMAGAPGELFF
TRBJ2-2,TRBV4-2,CASSQTGDHTGELFF
TRBJ1-2,TRBV4-1,CASSHVRGLDGYTF
TRBJ2-5,TRBV7-6,CASSLGTGGAETQYF
TRBJ1-2,TRBV29-1,CSVVGRRGPYGYTF
TRBJ2-7,TRBV12-3/TRBV12-4,CASSLVSPYEQYF
TRBJ2-7,TRBV7-6,CASSLTREQVYEQYF
TRBJ2-5,TRBV28,CASTPDQGVPVQETQYF
TRBJ2-1,TRBV7-2,CASSSYSGGEQFF
TRBJ2-7,TRBV29-1,CSVGQGDRYEQYF
TRBJ1-1,TRBV3-1,CASSQPRQNTEAFF
TRBJ2-1,TRBV12-3/TRBV12-4,CASSLVLNNEQFF
TRBJ2-5,TRBV13,CASSFKTTTGTQYF
TRBJ2-5,TRBV7-9,CASSFGHGRDIETQYF
TRBJ1-5,TRBV20-1,CSARDLNRGRTEHSNQPQHF
TRBJ2-5,TRBV28,CATELIRTGQETQYF
TRBJ2-1,TRBV14,CASSLLAGVNDEQFF
TRBJ2-7,TRBV29-1,CSALTGGRYEQYF
TRBJ1-2,TRBV20-1,CSARNPADYGYTF
TRBJ2-3,TRBV19,CASNRGLEDTQYF